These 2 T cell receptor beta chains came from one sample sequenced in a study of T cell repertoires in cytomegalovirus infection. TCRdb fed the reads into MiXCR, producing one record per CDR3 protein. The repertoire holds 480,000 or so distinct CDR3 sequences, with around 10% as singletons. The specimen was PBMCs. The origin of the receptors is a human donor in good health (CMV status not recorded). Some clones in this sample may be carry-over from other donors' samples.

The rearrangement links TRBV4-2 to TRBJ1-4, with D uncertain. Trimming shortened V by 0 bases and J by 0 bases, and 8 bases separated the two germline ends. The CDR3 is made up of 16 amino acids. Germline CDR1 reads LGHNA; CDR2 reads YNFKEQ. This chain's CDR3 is CASSQDRQATNEKLFF. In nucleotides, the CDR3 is TGTGCCAGCAGCCAAGATAGGCAAGCAACTAATGAAAAACTGTTTTTT.

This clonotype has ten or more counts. In DNA form, the CDR3 reads TGTGCCAGCAGTTTTGTGGGAGGCGAACCGACCTACGAGCAGTACTTC. Translation gives CASSFVGGEPTYEQYF. The chain has TRBV12-3 or TRBV12-4 and TRBJ2-7, with D possibly being TRBD2 (6 bases). This CDR3 has 16 residues. V lost 3 bases and J 2 bases, leaving 17 bases between the germline ends.